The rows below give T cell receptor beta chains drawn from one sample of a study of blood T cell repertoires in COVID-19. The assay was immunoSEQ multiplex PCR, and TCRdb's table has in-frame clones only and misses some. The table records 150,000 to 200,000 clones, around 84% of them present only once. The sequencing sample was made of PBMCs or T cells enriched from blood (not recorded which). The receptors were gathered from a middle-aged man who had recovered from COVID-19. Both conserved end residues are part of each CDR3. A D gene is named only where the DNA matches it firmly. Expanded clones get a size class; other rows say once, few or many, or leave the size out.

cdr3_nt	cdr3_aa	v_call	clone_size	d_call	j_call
TGTGCCAGTAGTCCGGCGACAGGAACCGGAAACACCATATATTTT	CASSPATGTGNTIYF	TRBV19	NA	NA	TRBJ1-3
TGTGCCAGCTCACGGGAGGAGAGCTCCTATAATTCACCCCTCCACTTT	CASSREESSYNSPLHF	TRBV18	few	NA	TRBJ1-6
TGTGCCAGCAGCTTACTTGGTCAGGTTCAAAACATTCAGTACTTC	CASSLLGQVQNIQYF	TRBV5-8	NA	NA	TRBJ2-4
TGTGCCAGCAGCGCCTTCGACAGTAACACCGGGGAGCTGTTTTTT	CASSAFDSNTGELFF	TRBV9	NA	NA	TRBJ2-2
TGTGCCAGCTCACCACCGTCGTCAGTTGAAGCTTTCTTT	CASSPPSSVEAFF	TRBV18	NA	NA	TRBJ1-1
TGTGCCAGCAGTGAAAGGGGCAGGGAACTGGTTGGCTACACCTTC	CASSERGRELVGYTF	TRBV2	NA	NA	TRBJ1-2
TGTGCCAGCAGCTTAACACCCGCAGGCCGACAGGGGGGGACCGGGGAGCTGTTTTTT	CASSLTPAGRQGGTGELFF	TRBV7-3	once	TRBD1	TRBJ2-2
TGTGCCAGCAGCTGGACTAGCGGGGGGGCCAATGAGCAGTTCTTC	CASSWTSGGANEQFF	TRBV7-3	NA	TRBD2	TRBJ2-1
TGTGCCACCAGCAGAGGTGGGGGTTTCGGGACAGAAAATGAAAAACTGTTTTTT	CATSRGGGFGTENEKLFF	TRBV15	NA	TRBD1	TRBJ1-4
TGTGCCAGCAGCTTAATCCGGCAGGGGGGCAAGAACTATGGCTACACCTTC	CASSLIRQGGKNYGYTF	TRBV11-2	NA	TRBD1	TRBJ1-2
TGTGCCAGCAGCCAAGAAGAGGGATCTGGGGCCAACGTCCTGACTTTC	CASSQEEGSGANVLTF	TRBV6-4	NA	NA	TRBJ2-6
TGTGCCAGCAGCCCCGCGAGGGGGGGACGGGACACCGGGGAGCTGTTTTTT	CASSPARGGRDTGELFF	TRBV7-6	NA	NA	TRBJ2-2
TGTGCCAGCAGTGAATGGGGGGAGGCTGGCTACACCTTC	CASSEWGEAGYTF	TRBV25-1	NA	NA	TRBJ1-2
TGTGCCATCAGTGTAGGGACTAGCGGGGATACGGACGATGAGCAGTTCTTC	CAISVGTSGDTDDEQFF	TRBV10-3	NA	TRBD2	TRBJ2-1
TGCGCCAGCAGCTTAGCAATGATTAGCACAGATACGCAGTATTTT	CASSLAMISTDTQYF	TRBV5-1	NA	NA	TRBJ2-3
TGTGCCAGCAGCGCTGTGGGGGCGCGAGCTAATGAAAAACTGTTTTTT	CASSAVGARANEKLFF	TRBV9	NA	NA	TRBJ1-4
TGTGCCACCACGGGTGGCTATGGCTACACCTTC	CATTGGYGYTF	TRBV30	NA	NA	TRBJ1-2
TGTGCCAGCAGCCCCGAAAGGACTAGCGGGGTTAACACCGGGGAGCTGTTTTTT	CASSPERTSGVNTGELFF	TRBV11-3	NA	TRBD2	TRBJ2-2
TGTGCCAGCACCCTAAGTGGCGGGGAGCTGTTTTTT	CASTLSGGELFF	TRBV7-3	NA	NA	TRBJ2-2
TGTGCCAGCAGCCGGGACAGGGGAGTCAATCAGCCCCAGCATTTT	CASSRDRGVNQPQHF	TRBV6-5	NA	TRBD1	TRBJ1-5
TGTGCCAGCAGTTCCCCGGGACTAGCGGGGAGGGCCGGGGAGCTGTTTTTT	CASSSPGLAGRAGELFF	TRBV2	NA	TRBD2	TRBJ2-2
TGTGCCAGCAGCTTTAGGGGACAGGGTTGGAATGGCTACACCTTC	CASSFRGQGWNGYTF	TRBV7-9	NA	TRBD1	TRBJ1-2
TGTGCCAGCAGCCAAGCAGGGACAGGGAACTATGGCTACACCTTC	CASSQAGTGNYGYTF	TRBV14	NA	TRBD1	TRBJ1-2
TGCGCCAGCAGCTTCGGGAGGGGCTACACCTTC	CASSFGRGYTF	TRBV5-1	NA	NA	TRBJ1-2
TGTGCCAGCAGCCGCCGGGGGACCGCTCTATATGGCTACACCTTC	CASSRRGTALYGYTF	TRBV5-5	NA	NA	TRBJ1-2
TGTGCCAGCAGCCATAGGCGGGGGGCAGGAGAGACCCAGTACTTC	CASSHRRGAGETQYF	TRBV3-1/TRBV3-2	NA	TRBD2	TRBJ2-5
TGTGCCAGCAGCCGGGGTCCGAACACTGAAGCTTTCTTT	CASSRGPNTEAFF	TRBV7-3	many	NA	TRBJ1-1
TGTGCCAGCAGCCAAGGGGCTTTTGAAAAACTGTTTTTT	CASSQGAFEKLFF	TRBV3-1/TRBV3-2	NA	NA	TRBJ1-4
TGTGCCAGCAGCTTAGACCCGGGTTTGAATGAAGTAGCTTTCTTT	CASSLDPGLNEVAFF	TRBV7-8	NA	NA	TRBJ1-1
TGCGCCAGCAGCTTGGACAGCGGCCCAGATACGCAGTATTTT	CASSLDSGPDTQYF	TRBV5-1	NA	NA	TRBJ2-3
TGTGCCAGCAGCCTGTCCCCAGGAGGGGAGCTGTTTTTT	CASSLSPGGELFF	TRBV3-1/TRBV3-2	NA	NA	TRBJ2-2
TGCGCCAGCAGCTCCGGGACAGGGCCTCCCCAGGAAAAACTGTTTTTT	CASSSGTGPPQEKLFF	TRBV5-1	NA	TRBD1	TRBJ1-4
TGTGCCAGCAGTTTGTCCAGGGCTAACTATGGCTACACCTTC	CASSLSRANYGYTF	TRBV28	NA	NA	TRBJ1-2
TGTGCCAGCAGCTTAGCGGGTGGGGCAGGAGTTTGGGGCTACACCTTC	CASSLAGGAGVWGYTF	TRBV7-8	NA	NA	TRBJ1-2
TGCGCCAGCAGCTTTGGGACAAACTCTGGAAACACCATATATTTT	CASSFGTNSGNTIYF	TRBV5-1	NA	NA	TRBJ1-3
TGTGCCAGCACCCCCGGGGACAGTAGCAATCAGCCCCAGCATTTT	CASTPGDSSNQPQHF	TRBV6-5	NA	TRBD1	TRBJ1-5
TGCACCAGCAGCCAAGTAGGGACTAGCGGGGGGATTCAAGAGACCCAGTACTTC	CTSSQVGTSGGIQETQYF	TRBV1	once	NA	TRBJ2-5
TGTGCCACCAGTGATGAAGGCAGGGGGAGCTCTGGGGCCAACGTCCTGACTTTC	CATSDEGRGSSGANVLTF	TRBV24-1	NA	TRBD1	TRBJ2-6
TGCGCCAGCAGTCGGGGGGGAAACAATGAGCAGTTCTTC	CASSRGGNNEQFF	TRBV10-1	NA	TRBD2	TRBJ2-1
TGCAGCTCATCGACTAGCGGGGCCACAGATACGCAGTATTTT	CSSSTSGATDTQYF	TRBV29-1	NA	TRBD2	TRBJ2-3
TGTGCCAGCAGCTTTTTCGGACAGGGCGTCGACCCCCTCCACTTT	CASSFFGQGVDPLHF	TRBV7-9	NA	TRBD1	TRBJ1-6
TGTGCCAGCAGTTCCGGGTATCAGCCCCAGCATTTT	CASSSGYQPQHF	TRBV5-8	NA	NA	TRBJ1-5
TGTGCCAGTAGCCAACTCCCGACTGGAAACACCATATATTTT	CASSQLPTGNTIYF	TRBV19	NA	NA	TRBJ1-3
TGTGCCAGCAGCGGGGACACCTATTCACCCCTCCACTTT	CASSGDTYSPLHF	TRBV9	few	NA	TRBJ1-6
TGCGCCAGCAGCCAAGTTACGGCGGGGGGATTTGAGCAGTTCTTC	CASSQVTAGGFEQFF	TRBV4-1	NA	TRBD2	TRBJ2-1
TGTGCCAGCAGATTGTTCTCGGGGGGGAGCACAGATACGCAGTATTTT	CASRLFSGGSTDTQYF	TRBV7-2	NA	TRBD2	TRBJ2-3
TGTGCCTCGAACGGTGATAACTATGGCTACACCTTC	CASNGDNYGYTF	TRBV30	NA	NA	TRBJ1-2
TGTGCCAGTAGTATTGTTGGACAGGGAGTTGATGGCTACACCTTC	CASSIVGQGVDGYTF	TRBV19	few	TRBD1	TRBJ1-2
TGTGCCAGCAGCCCCCAAACGGGGGGAATTCAGGCCCAGTACTTC	CASSPQTGGIQAQYF	TRBV3-1/TRBV3-2	once	TRBD2	TRBJ2-5
TGTGCCAGCAGTTACATTCCCCCACAGGGGGCTTCACCCCTCCACTTT	CASSYIPPQGASPLHF	TRBV6-5	NA	TRBD1	TRBJ1-6
TGTGCCTGGGAGACAGGGGGTTATGTGAACACTGAAGCTTTCTTT	CAWETGGYVNTEAFF	TRBV30	NA	TRBD1	TRBJ1-1
TGTGCCAGCAGCAACACTAGAAACTACAATGAGCAGTTCTTC	CASSNTRNYNEQFF	TRBV7-6	few	NA	TRBJ2-1
TGTGCCAGCAGCCAAGGGCAGGGGGCGCATCAGCCCCAGCATTTT	CASSQGQGAHQPQHF	TRBV3-1/TRBV3-2	NA	TRBD1	TRBJ1-5